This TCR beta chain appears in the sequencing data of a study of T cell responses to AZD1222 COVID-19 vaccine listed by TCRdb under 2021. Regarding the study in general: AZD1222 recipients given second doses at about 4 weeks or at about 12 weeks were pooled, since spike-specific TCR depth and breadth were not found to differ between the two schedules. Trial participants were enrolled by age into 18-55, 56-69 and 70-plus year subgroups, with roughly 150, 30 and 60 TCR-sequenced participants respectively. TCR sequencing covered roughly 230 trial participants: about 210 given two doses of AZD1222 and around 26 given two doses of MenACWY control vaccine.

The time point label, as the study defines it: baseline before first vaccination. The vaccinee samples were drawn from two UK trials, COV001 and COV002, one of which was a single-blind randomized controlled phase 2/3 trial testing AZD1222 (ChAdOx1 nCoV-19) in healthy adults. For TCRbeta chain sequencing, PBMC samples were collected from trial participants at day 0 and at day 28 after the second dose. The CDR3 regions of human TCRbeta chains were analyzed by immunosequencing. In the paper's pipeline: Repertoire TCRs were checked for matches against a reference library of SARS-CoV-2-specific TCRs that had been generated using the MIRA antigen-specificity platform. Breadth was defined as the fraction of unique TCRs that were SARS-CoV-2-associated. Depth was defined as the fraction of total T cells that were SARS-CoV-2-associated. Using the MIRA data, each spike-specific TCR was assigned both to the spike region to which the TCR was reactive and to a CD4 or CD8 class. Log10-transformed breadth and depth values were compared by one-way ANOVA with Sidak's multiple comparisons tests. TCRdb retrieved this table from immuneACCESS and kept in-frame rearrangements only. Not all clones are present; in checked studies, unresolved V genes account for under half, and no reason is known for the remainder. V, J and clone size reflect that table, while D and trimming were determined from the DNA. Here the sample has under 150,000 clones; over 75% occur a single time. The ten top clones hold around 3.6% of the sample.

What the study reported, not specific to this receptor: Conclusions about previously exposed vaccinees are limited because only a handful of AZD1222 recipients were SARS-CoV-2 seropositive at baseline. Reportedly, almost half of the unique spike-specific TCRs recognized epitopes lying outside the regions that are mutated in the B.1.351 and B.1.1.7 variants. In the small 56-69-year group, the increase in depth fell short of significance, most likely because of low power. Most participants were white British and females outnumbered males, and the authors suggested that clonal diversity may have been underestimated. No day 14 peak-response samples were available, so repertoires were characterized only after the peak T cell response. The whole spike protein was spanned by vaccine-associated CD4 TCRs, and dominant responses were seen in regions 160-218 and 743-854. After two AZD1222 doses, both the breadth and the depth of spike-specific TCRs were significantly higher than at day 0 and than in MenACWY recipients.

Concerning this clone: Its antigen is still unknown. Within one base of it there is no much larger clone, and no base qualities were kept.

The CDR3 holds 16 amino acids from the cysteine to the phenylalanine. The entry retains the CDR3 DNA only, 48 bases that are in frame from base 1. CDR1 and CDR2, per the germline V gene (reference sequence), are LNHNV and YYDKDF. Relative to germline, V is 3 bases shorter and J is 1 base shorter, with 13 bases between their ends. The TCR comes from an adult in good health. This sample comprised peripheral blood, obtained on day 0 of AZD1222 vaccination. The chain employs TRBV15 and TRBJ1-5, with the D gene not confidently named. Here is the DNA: TGTGCCACCAGCAGCCGAGGACGAGCGAGCAATCAGCCCCAGCATTTT. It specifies CATSSRGRASNQPQHF.